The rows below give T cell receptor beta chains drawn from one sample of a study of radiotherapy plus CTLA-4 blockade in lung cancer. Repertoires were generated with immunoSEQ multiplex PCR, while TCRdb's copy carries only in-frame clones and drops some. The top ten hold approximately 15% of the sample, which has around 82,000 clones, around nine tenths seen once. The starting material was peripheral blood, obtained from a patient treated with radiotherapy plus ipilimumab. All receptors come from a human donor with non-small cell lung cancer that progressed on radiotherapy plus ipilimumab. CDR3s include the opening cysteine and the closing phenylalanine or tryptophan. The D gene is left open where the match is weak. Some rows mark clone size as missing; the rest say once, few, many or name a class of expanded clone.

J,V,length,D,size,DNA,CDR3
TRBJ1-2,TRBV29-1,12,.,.,TGCAGCGTGGACCAGAGAAACTATGGCTACACCTTC,CSVDQRNYGYTF
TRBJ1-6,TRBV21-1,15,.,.,TGTGCCAGCCGGTATGGCCGAAGCTATAATTCACCCCTCCACTTT,CASRYGRSYNSPLHF
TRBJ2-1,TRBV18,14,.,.,TGTGCCAGCTCAAAGCCTAGGGTCGGCAGTGAGCAGTTCTTC,CASSKPRVGSEQFF
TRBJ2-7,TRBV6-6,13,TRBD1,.,TGTGCCAGCAGTTACTCCGGACAGGGTGAGCAGTACTTC,CASSYSGQGEQYF
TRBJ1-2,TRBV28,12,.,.,TGTGCCAGCAGTCTTCGGAAGGACGGCTACACCTTC,CASSLRKDGYTF
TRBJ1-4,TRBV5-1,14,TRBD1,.,TGCGCCAGCAGCACGACAGGGGCTAATGAAAAACTGTTTTTT,CASSTTGANEKLFF
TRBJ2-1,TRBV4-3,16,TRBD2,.,TGCGCCAGCAGCCAAGATTTACTAGCGGGAGGTAATGAGCAGTTCTTC,CASSQDLLAGGNEQFF
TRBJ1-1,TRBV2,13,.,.,TGTGCCAGCAGTGAAGTGGTGGGCGGTGAAGCTTTCTTT,CASSEVVGGEAFF
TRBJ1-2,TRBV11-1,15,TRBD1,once,TGTGCCAGCAGCAAACAGGGGGCTAGAGGCTATGGCTACACCTTC,CASSKQGARGYGYTF
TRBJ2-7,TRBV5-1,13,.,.,TGCGCCAGCAGCGTCTCAGGGGACTACGAGCAGTACTTC,CASSVSGDYEQYF
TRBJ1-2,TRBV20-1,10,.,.,TGCAGTGCTAGAGACCTCGGCTACACCTTC,CSARDLGYTF
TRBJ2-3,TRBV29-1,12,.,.,TGCAGCGTTGACCCAAGCAGAGATACGCAGTATTTT,CSVDPSRDTQYF
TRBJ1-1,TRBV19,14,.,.,TGTGCCAGTAGCCCAATGAGGGGGAACACTGAAGCTTTCTTT,CASSPMRGNTEAFF
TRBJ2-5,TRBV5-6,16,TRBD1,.,TGTGCCAGCAGCTTGGCAGGGGGCGCGAATCCCGAGACCCAGTACTTC,CASSLAGGANPETQYF
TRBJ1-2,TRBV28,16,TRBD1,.,TGTGCCAGCAGTTCTCCTTCAGGCAGGGGGCCCTATGGCTACACCTTC,CASSSPSGRGPYGYTF
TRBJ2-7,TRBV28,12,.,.,TGTGCCAGCAGTTTGAGGGTGGGCGAGCAGTACTTC,CASSLRVGEQYF
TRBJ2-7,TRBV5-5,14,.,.,TGTGCCAGCAGCTTGGGCGACTTATTTGGCGAGCAGTACTTC,CASSLGDLFGEQYF
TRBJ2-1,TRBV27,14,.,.,TGTGCCAGCAGTAGTGCTCCTACCTACAATGAGCAGTTCTTC,CASSSAPTYNEQFF
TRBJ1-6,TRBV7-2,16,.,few,TGTGCCAGCAGCTTAGCGGGGCCCGGGAATAATTCACCCCTCCACTTT,CASSLAGPGNNSPLHF
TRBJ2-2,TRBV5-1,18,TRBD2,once,TGCGCCAGCAGCTTGGTTGCTAGCGGGGATGCGAACACCGGGGAGCTGTTTTTT,CASSLVASGDANTGELFF
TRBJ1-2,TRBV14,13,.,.,TGTGCCAGCAGCTGGGCGGCGAGCTATGGCTACACCTTC,CASSWAASYGYTF
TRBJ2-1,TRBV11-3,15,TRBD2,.,TGTGCCAGCAGCCCGGGACTAGCGTCCTACAATGAGCAGTTCTTC,CASSPGLASYNEQFF
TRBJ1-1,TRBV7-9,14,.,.,TGTGCCACAGATAATTGGGGGGCTGGCACTGAAGCTTTCTTT,CATDNWGAGTEAFF
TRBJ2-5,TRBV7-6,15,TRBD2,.,TGTGCCAGCAGCCTCAGGACTAGCAGACTTGAGACCCAGTACTTC,CASSLRTSRLETQYF
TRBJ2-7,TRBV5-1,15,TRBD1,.,TGCGCCAGCAGCTTGCAGGGACAGGGGGCTTACGAGCAGTACTTC,CASSLQGQGAYEQYF
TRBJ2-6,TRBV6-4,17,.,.,TGTGCCAGCAGTTTACACACACGACAAAGTCGGGCCAACGTCCTGACTTTC,CASSLHTRQSRANVLTF
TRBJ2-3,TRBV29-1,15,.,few,TGCAGCGTTGAAGCCGCGTCCGGGACCTTCAATTCGCAGTATTTT,CSVEAASGTFNSQYF
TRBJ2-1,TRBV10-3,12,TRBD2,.,TGTGCCATCGAGGGAGGGGACAATGAGCAGTTCTTC,CAIEGGDNEQFF